Below, one T cell receptor (beta chain) is given with its context. This clonotype has just a few counts. The antigen this receptor binds is unknown. No base-level quality is on record; no much larger clone is a single base apart. Taken from the germline V gene, the CDR1 and CDR2 loops are SGHVS and FQNEAQ. The CDR3 has 14 amino acids, counting the end cysteine and phenylalanine. Only the CDR3 part of the read is kept: 42 bases, read in frame from the first base. V and J lose 0 bases and 0 bases, and a span of 3 bases separates them. RNA was extracted using the RNeasy kit, and roughly 0.5 to 1 ug of the RNA was reverse transcribed with random hexamers. TCR beta CDR3 regions were amplified with the immunoSEQ multiplex PCR assay covering 54 Vbeta and 13 Jbeta segments. To correct PCR amplification bias, a synthetic template baseline was used for both primer optimization and computational correction. As for the original processing: Reads were annotated to V, D and J genes according to IMGT and were analyzed with immunoSEQ Analyzer, with only productive sequences retained. Clonality was computed as one minus Shannon entropy normalized by log2 of the number of productive unique sequences. For each patient and control, public and private clones were evaluated among the 100 most prevalent clones. A clone was defined as Susac-specific if it was absent from the healthy and MS cohorts, from over 1,000 published viral clones and from other ImmuneACCESS disease sequences. TCRdb passed the public sequencing reads through fastp at Q25 and MiXCR, retaining productive beta sequences. For every CDR3 protein sequence, its rows merge into one entry that carries the most common genes and DNA. These V and J calls derive from TCRdb rather than the authors' analysis. The sample table shows hundreds of thousands of distinct CDR3 sequences, and about 94% are seen once. Jointly, the top ten make up 0.065% to 0.075% of the sample.

This sample was included in a study of CD8 T cells in Susac syndrome (dated by TCRdb to the late 2010s). Regarding the complete study: Repertoire sequencing was used to test whether CD8+ T cell activation and differentiation in Susac syndrome was antigen driven.

Summary of the overall study and its limitations: The number of individuals in the TCR sequencing and HLA analysis was acknowledged as relatively small.

Peripheral blood CD8+ and CD4+ T cells from healthy donors, Susac syndrome patients and multiple sclerosis patients were profiled by high-throughput TCR beta sequencing. The multiple sclerosis controls were treatment-naive patients whose relapsing-remitting disease, either stable or active, fulfilled the revised McDonald criteria. Bulk CD8+ and CD4+ T cells were purified magnetically by negative isolation, whereas CD8+ TEMRA cells were enriched by FACS. Blood was collected in EDTA tubes and processed within 24 hours, with PBMCs isolated through density gradient centrifugation. PBMCs destined for TCR sequencing were cryopreserved in liquid nitrogen and later thawed in a 37 °C water bath. A purity of at least 90% was achieved for sorted or isolated CD4+, CD8+ and CD8+ TEMRA cells.

The sequenced material came from CD4+ T cells from PBMCs. The sequence came from a human donor with multiple sclerosis. Recombination connected TRBV7-8 to TRBJ1-3, with no D gene named confidently. The nucleotide sequence reads TGTGCCAGCAGCTTAGCTGGCTCTGGAAACACCATATATTTT. It is translated as CASSLAGSGNTIYF.